The rows below give T cell receptor beta chains drawn from one sample of a study of cytomegalovirus exposure and HLA in healthy donors. Libraries were prepared by immunoSEQ multiplex PCR; TCRdb keeps only in-frame clonotypes and omits some of them. The table records more than 200,000 clones, around 80% of them present only once. Sequencing was performed on PBMCs. The receptors derive from a man in his forties in good health and CMV-seronegative. CDR3s include the opening cysteine and the closing phenylalanine or tryptophan. D genes are given only for firm matches. Only some rows state a clone size, as once, few, many or a class for expanded clones.

CDR3 length | J gene | V gene | clone size | D gene | CDR3 protein | CDR3 DNA
15 | TRBJ1-3 | TRBV5-6 | few | . | CASSWGDNSGNTIYF | TGTGCCAGCAGCTGGGGGGATAACTCTGGAAACACCATATATTTT
16 | TRBJ1-3 | TRBV19 | . | TRBD1 | CASSVAGTVSGNTIYF | TGTGCCAGTAGTGTGGCGGGGACAGTCTCTGGAAACACCATATATTTT
14 | TRBJ2-4 | TRBV7-9 | . | . | CASSRATGRDIQYF | TGTGCCAGCAGCCGTGCAACAGGGAGGGACATTCAGTACTTC
15 | TRBJ1-1 | TRBV18 | few | . | CASSLTTDLNTEAFF | TGTGCCAGCTCACTCACGACAGATTTGAACACTGAAGCTTTCTTT
12 | TRBJ2-2 | TRBV7-6 | . | . | CASSLTTGELFF | TGTGCCAGCAGCTTGACAACCGGGGAGCTGTTTTTT
14 | TRBJ2-7 | TRBV2 | few | TRBD1 | CASRAGQGEDEQYF | TGTGCCAGCAGAGCCGGACAGGGAGAAGACGAGCAGTACTTC
14 | TRBJ1-4 | TRBV7-9 | . | TRBD1 | CASRATGELAKLFF | TGTGCCAGCAGAGCTACAGGGGAATTAGCAAAACTGTTTTTT
15 | TRBJ2-2 | TRBV2 | . | . | CASVQEETNTGELFF | TGTGCCAGCGTACAAGAAGAAACGAACACCGGGGAGCTGTTTTTT
14 | TRBJ2-2 | TRBV19 | . | . | CASLPGVNTGELFF | TGTGCCAGTCTCCCGGGGGTGAACACCGGGGAGCTGTTTTTT
14 | TRBJ2-5 | TRBV7-2 | . | . | CASSARRGEKTQYF | TGTGCCAGCAGCGCGCGGCGGGGCGAGAAGACCCAGTACTTC
13 | TRBJ1-2 | TRBV6-1 | . | . | CASSESLDYGYTF | TGTGCCAGCAGTGAAAGCCTTGATTATGGCTACACCTTC
19 | TRBJ2-3 | TRBV7-7 | . | TRBD1 | CASSGRDRGKPRGTDTQYF | TGTGCCAGCAGCGGCCGGGACAGGGGCAAGCCTAGAGGCACAGATACGCAGTATTTT
14 | TRBJ2-1 | TRBV19 | . | . | CASSMREENNEQFF | TGTGCCAGTAGTATGAGGGAAGAGAACAATGAGCAGTTCTTC
16 | TRBJ2-2 | TRBV5-1 | . | . | CASSFDTVGNTGELFF | TGCGCCAGCAGCTTCGACACGGTAGGGAACACCGGGGAGCTGTTTTTT
14 | TRBJ2-7 | TRBV18 | . | . | CASSPRAEDYEQYF | TGTGCCAGCTCACCACGTGCAGAAGACTACGAGCAGTACTTC
13 | TRBJ2-3 | TRBV5-1 | . | . | CASGPDNTDTQYF | TGCGCCAGCGGGCCGGACAACACAGATACGCAGTATTTT
14 | TRBJ1-1 | TRBV5-6 | . | . | CASSLTGVNTEAFF | TGTGCCAGCAGCTTGACAGGCGTGAACACTGAAGCTTTCTTT
17 | TRBJ2-3 | TRBV9 | . | TRBD1 | CASSSSSRTGGTDTQYF | TGTGCCAGCAGCTCAAGTAGTAGGACAGGTGGCACAGATACGCAGTATTTT
15 | TRBJ2-2 | TRBV14 | . | TRBD1 | CASRGTGPKTGELFF | TGTGCCAGCAGGGGGACAGGCCCGAAGACCGGGGAGCTGTTTTTT
15 | TRBJ2-7 | TRBV2 | . | TRBD1 | CASSDLGQDSYEQYF | TGTGCCAGCAGTGACCTGGGACAGGACTCCTACGAGCAGTACTTC
11 | TRBJ2-1 | TRBV28 | . | . | CASSLKEEQFF | TGTGCCAGCAGTTTAAAAGAGGAGCAGTTCTTC
15 | TRBJ2-2 | TRBV6-5 | . | . | CASSYSRLNTGELFF | TGTGCCAGCAGTTACTCGAGACTGAACACCGGGGAGCTGTTTTTT
15 | TRBJ2-1 | TRBV18 | . | . | CASSPAPREKHEQFF | TGTGCCAGCTCACCGGCGCCACGGGAGAAGCACGAGCAGTTCTTC
16 | TRBJ1-1 | TRBV15 | once | . | CATSRARPASGTEAFF | TGTGCCACCAGCAGAGCCCGCCCCGCGTCGGGCACTGAAGCTTTCTTT
16 | TRBJ2-1 | TRBV11-2 | . | TRBD2 | CASSAGLAGGLNEQFF | TGTGCCAGCAGCGCCGGACTAGCGGGAGGTCTCAATGAGCAGTTCTTC
16 | TRBJ2-1 | TRBV10-3 | . | . | CAISVRGGPSYNEQFF | TGTGCCATCAGTGTCCGCGGGGGCCCGTCCTACAATGAGCAGTTCTTC
15 | TRBJ2-5 | TRBV2 | few | TRBD1 | CASSERGQRQETQYF | TGTGCCAGCAGTGAGAGGGGGCAGAGGCAAGAGACCCAGTACTTC
14 | TRBJ2-7 | TRBV5-5 | few | TRBD2 | CASSIAGGGYEQYF | TGTGCCAGCAGCATAGCGGGAGGCGGCTACGAGCAGTACTTC
14 | TRBJ2-7 | TRBV11-3 | . | TRBD1 | CASSLGAGGYEQYF | TGTGCCAGCAGCTTAGGTGCAGGGGGCTACGAGCAGTACTTC
17 | TRBJ2-5 | TRBV6-7 | . | TRBD2 | CASSYWVAGGRGETQYF | TGTGCCAGCAGTTACTGGGTAGCGGGGGGGCGTGGGGAGACCCAGTACTTC
16 | TRBJ2-7 | TRBV6-5 | . | TRBD1 | CASSYSIYGQGYEQYF | TGTGCCAGCAGTTACTCGATTTACGGACAGGGCTACGAGCAGTACTTC
15 | TRBJ1-4 | TRBV7-9 | . | TRBD1 | CSSSSYRGQDEKLFF | TGTTCCAGCAGCTCATACAGGGGGCAAGATGAAAAACTGTTTTTT
14 | TRBJ2-5 | TRBV19 | . | . | CASSMGGAHETQYF | TGTGCCAGTAGTATGGGTGGAGCACATGAGACCCAGTACTTC
13 | TRBJ2-7 | TRBV10-3 | . | TRBD2 | CAISPAGAYEQYF | TGTGCCATCAGTCCAGCGGGGGCCTACGAGCAGTACTTC
18 | TRBJ1-2 | TRBV6-1 | once | . | CASSEAWGGLKINYGYTF | TGTGCCAGCAGTGAAGCATGGGGGGGGCTGAAAATCAACTATGGCTACACCTTC
16 | TRBJ2-3 | TRBV7-8 | . | TRBD2 | CASSLGLAGPRDTQYF | TGTGCCAGCAGCTTAGGACTAGCGGGGCCCAGGGATACGCAGTATTTT
14 | TRBJ2-5 | TRBV7-6 | . | . | CASSLSAGQETQYF | TGTGCCAGCAGCTTATCGGCAGGGCAAGAGACCCAGTACTTC
14 | TRBJ2-3 | TRBV5-1 | few | . | CASSLEGGTDTQYF | TGCGCCAGCAGCTTGGAGGGGGGCACAGATACGCAGTATTTT
15 | TRBJ2-7 | TRBV5-1 | . | TRBD1 | CASRSLRDRHYEQYF | TGCGCCAGCAGGTCCCTCCGGGACAGGCACTACGAGCAGTACTTC
13 | TRBJ1-1 | TRBV9 | . | . | CASSVQVNTEAFF | TGTGCCAGCAGCGTACAGGTGAACACTGAAGCTTTCTTT
15 | TRBJ2-1 | TRBV5-1 | . | TRBD2 | CASSFGSGGLNEQFF | TGCGCCAGCAGCTTTGGCAGCGGGGGGTTAAATGAGCAGTTCTTC
15 | TRBJ1-1 | TRBV27 | once | . | CASSFTGGVNTEAFF | TGTGCCAGCAGTTTTACTGGGGGCGTTAACACTGAAGCTTTCTTT